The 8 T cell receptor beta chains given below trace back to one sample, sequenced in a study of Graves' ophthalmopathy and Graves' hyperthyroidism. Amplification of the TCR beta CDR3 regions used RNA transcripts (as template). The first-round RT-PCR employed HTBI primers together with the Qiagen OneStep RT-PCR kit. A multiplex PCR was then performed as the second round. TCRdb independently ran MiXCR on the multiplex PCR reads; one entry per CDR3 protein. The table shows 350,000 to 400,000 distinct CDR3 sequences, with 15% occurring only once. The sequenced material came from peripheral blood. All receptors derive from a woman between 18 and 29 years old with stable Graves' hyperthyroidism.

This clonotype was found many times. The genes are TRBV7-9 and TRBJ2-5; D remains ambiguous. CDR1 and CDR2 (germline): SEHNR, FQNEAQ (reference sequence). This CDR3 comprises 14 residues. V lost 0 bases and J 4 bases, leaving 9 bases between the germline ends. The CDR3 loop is CASSLAENGETQYF. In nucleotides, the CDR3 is TGTGCCAGCAGCTTAGCGGAGAATGGAGAGACCCAGTACTTC.

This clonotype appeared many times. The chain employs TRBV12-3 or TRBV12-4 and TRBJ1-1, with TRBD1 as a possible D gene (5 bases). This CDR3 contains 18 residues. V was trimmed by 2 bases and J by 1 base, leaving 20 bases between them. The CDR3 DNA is TGTGCCAGCAGTTTATCAGGGTTTATGGTCCCTTCGAACACTGAAGCTTTCTTT. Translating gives CASSLSGFMVPSNTEAFF.

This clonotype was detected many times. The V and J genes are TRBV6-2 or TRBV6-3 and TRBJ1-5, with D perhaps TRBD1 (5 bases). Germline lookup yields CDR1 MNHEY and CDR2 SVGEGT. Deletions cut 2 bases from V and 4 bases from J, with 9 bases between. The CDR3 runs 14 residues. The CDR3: CASSYGQNNQPQHF. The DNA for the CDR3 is TGTGCCAGCAGTTACGGACAAAATAATCAGCCCCAGCATTTT.

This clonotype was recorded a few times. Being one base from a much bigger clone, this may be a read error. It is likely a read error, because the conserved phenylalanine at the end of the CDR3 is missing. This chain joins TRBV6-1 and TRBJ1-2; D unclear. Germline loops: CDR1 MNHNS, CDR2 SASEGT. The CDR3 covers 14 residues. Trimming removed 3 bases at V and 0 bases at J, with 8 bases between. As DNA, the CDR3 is TGTGCCAGCAGTGAGATCGGAGCTAACTATGGCTACACCTCC. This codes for CASSEIGANYGYTS.

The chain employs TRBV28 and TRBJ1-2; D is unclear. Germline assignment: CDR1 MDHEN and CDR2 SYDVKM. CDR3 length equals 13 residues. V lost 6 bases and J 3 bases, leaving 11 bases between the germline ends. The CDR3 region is CASRGITYYGYTF. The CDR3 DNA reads TGTGCCAGCAGAGGAATTACGTACTATGGCTACACCTTC.

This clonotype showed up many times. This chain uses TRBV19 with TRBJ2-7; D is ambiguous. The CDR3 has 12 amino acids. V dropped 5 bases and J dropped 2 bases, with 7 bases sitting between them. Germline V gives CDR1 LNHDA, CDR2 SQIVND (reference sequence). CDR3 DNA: TGTGCCAGTAGTGATCCACCCTACGAGCAGTACTTC. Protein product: CASSDPPYEQYF.

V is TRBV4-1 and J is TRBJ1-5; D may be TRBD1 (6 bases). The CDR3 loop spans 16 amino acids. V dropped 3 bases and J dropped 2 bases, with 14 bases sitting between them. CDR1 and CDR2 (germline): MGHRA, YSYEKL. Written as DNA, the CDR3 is TGCGCCAGCAGCCAGATGGAGGGGGTACGCAATCAGCCCCAGCATTTT. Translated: CASSQMEGVRNQPQHF.

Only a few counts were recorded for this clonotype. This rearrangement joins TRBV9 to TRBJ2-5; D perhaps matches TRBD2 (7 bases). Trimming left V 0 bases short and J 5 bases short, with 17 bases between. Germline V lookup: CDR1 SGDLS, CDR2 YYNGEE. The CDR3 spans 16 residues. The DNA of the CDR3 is TGTGCCAGCAGCGTAGCGGGTGCGGGGGCGATGGAGACCCAGTACTTC. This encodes CASSVAGAGAMETQYF.